Below, 11 T cell receptor beta chains from the same sample are listed, as sequenced in a study of blood T cell repertoires in COVID-19. TCRdb's table, derived via immunoSEQ multiplex PCR, lists solely in-frame clones and lacks some. The data show some 190,000 clones, with 60% to 85% seen just once and around 7.9% held by the top ten. Sequenced material: peripheral blood. Receptor source: a woman between 45 and 60 years old with active or convalescent COVID-19.

The chain has TRBV29-1 and TRBJ1-2; TRBD1 might be the D (6 bases). CDR3 length equals 13 residues. The V end lost 4 bases, the J end lost 8 bases, and 17 bases lay between the germline ends. Germline loops: CDR1 SQVTM, CDR2 ANQGSEA. CDR3 region: CSVAGEGLSGYTF. The CDR3 bases are TGCAGCGTTGCAGGGGAGGGCCTTAGCGGCTACACCTTC.

This clone was seen only once. This chain links TRBV5-1 with TRBJ1-3, with no clear D. V lost 3 bases, J lost 4 bases, and 8 bases lay in between. The CDR3 is made up of 13 amino acids. From germline, CDR1 is SGHRS and CDR2 YFSETQ. CDR3 coding DNA: TGCGCCAGCAGCTCGGAGAGGGGAAACACCATATATTTT. It yields the protein CASSSERGNTIYF. The variable domain in full, with the rest retrieved from reference TRBV5-1 and TRBJ1-3, is KAGVTQTPRYLIKTRGQQVTLSCSPISGHRSVSWYQQTPGQGLQFLFEYFSETQRNKGNFPGRFSGRQFSNSRSEMNVSTLELGDSALYLCASSSERGNTIYFGEGSWLTVV.

This chain connects TRBV19 to TRBJ1-2; 10 bases match TRBD1. The ends lost 6 bases at V and 2 bases at J; junction bases unmatched: 0. Germline lookup yields CDR1 LNHDA and CDR2 SQIVND (reference sequence). This CDR3 contains 13 residues. The CDR3 is CASRGQGNYGYTF. CDR3 in DNA: TGTGCCAGTAGGGGACAGGGGAACTATGGCTACACCTTC.

This chain connects TRBV3-1 (or the pseudogene TRBV3-2) to TRBJ1-5; maybe TRBD1 (5 bases). The germline CDR1 and CDR2 sequences are LGHDT and YNNKEL (reference sequence). The CDR3 is 13 residues long. The ends were cut back, 1 base at V and 7 bases at J, with 8 bases in the middle. CDR3 residues: CASSQGRGQPQHF. In DNA, the CDR3 is TGTGCCAGCAGCCAAGGCCGGGGGCAGCCCCAGCATTTT.

The chain uses TRBV2 and TRBJ1-5; a weak D match, TRBD1 (6 bases). Germline values: CDR1 SNHLY, CDR2 FYNNEI. This CDR3 spans 13 amino acids. Trimming left V 3 bases short and J 7 bases short, with 10 bases between. CDR3 sequence reads: CASSDRGNQPQHF. DNA for the CDR3: TGTGCCAGCAGTGACAGGGGAAACCAGCCCCAGCATTTT.

The rearrangement uses TRBV4-3 and TRBJ2-3; TRBD2 matches at 14 bases. The CDR3 totals 17 residues. Losses at the gene ends were 4 bases for V and 4 bases for J; bases not matched to a gene: 7. In germline, CDR1 is LGHNA, CDR2 YSLEER. The CDR3 region is CASSPGLAGGGSDTQYF. Written as DNA, the CDR3 is TGCGCCAGCAGCCCTGGACTAGCGGGGGGCGGGTCAGATACGCAGTATTTT.

J is TRBJ1-2 and V is TRBV7-9, with 7 bases that match TRBD1. With 5 bases clipped from V and 8 bases from J, the junction kept 5 bases outside the gene matches. Germline V CDR1 and CDR2: SEHNR, FQNEAQ (reference sequence). The CDR3 loop spans 12 amino acids. The CDR3 spells CASSPTGEGYTF. The DNA of the CDR3 is TGTGCCAGCAGCCCCACAGGGGAGGGCTACACCTTC.

The genes are TRBV7-2 and TRBJ2-4, with 9 bases lining up with TRBD2. The CDR3 contains 18 residues. Germline V gene lookup returns CDR1 SGHTA and CDR2 FQGNSA. The V and J ends lost 0 bases and 0 bases, in that order; junction bases with no gene match: 6. CDR3 residues: CASSLAAGGPRAKNIQYF. The CDR3, as DNA: TGTGCCAGCAGCTTAGCGGCGGGAGGGCCTCGAGCCAAAAACATTCAGTACTTC.

V usage is TRBV5-4 and J usage is TRBJ2-3, with 8 positions matching TRBD2. The germline V gene encodes CDR1 SGHNT and CDR2 YYREEE (reference sequence). The CDR3 covers 17 residues. The ends lost 0 bases at V and 2 bases at J; junction bases unmatched: 8. The CDR3 DNA reads as TGTGCCAGCAGCTTGGCGGGTAGCGGGGTTCTCACAGATACGCAGTATTTT. This encodes CASSLAGSGVLTDTQYF.

The chain employs TRBV6-5 and TRBJ1-6; no definite D call. Germline V gene sequence: CDR1 MNHEY, CDR2 SVGAGI. V was shortened by 6 bases and J by 13 bases, with 16 bases between the two germline ends. This CDR3 is built from 13 residues. The DNA for the CDR3 is TGTGCCAGCAGCCCCGAGGTCTCGCGGCCCCTCCACTTT. Its translation is CASSPEVSRPLHF.

The chain uses TRBV7-2 and TRBJ1-2; D remains unclear. V lost 1 base and J 8 bases, leaving 14 bases between the germline ends. Per the germline V gene, CDR1 is SGHTA and CDR2 is FQGNSA. The CDR3 runs to 14 residues. The CDR3: CASSLVPESSGYTF. The CDR3 DNA reads TGTGCCAGCAGCTTAGTGCCGGAGTCGTCCGGCTACACCTTC.